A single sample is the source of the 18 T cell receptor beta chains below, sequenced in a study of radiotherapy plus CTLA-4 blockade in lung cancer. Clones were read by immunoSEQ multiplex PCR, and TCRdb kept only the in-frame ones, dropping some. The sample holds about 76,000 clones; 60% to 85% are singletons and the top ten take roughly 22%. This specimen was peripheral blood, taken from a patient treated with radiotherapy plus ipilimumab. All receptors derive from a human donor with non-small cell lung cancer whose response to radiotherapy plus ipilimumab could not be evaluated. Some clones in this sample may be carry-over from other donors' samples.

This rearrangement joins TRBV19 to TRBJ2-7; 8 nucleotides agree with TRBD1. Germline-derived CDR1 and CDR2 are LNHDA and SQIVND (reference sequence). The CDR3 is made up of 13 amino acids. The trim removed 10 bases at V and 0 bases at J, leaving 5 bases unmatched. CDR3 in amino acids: CATKDRASYEQYF. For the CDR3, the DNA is TGTGCCACCAAGGACAGGGCCTCCTACGAGCAGTACTTC.

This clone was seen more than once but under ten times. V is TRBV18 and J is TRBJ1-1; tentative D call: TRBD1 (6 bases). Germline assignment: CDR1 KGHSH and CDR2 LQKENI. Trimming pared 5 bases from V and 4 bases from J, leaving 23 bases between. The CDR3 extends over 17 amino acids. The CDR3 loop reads CASSSYRVQLRGTEAFF. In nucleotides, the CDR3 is TGTGCCAGCTCATCCTACAGGGTACAGCTTAGGGGCACTGAAGCTTTCTTT.

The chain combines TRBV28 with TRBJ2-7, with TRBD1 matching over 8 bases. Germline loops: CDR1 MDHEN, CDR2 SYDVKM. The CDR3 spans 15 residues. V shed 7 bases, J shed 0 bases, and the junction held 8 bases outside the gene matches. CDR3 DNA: TGTGCCAGCAAGGCCCCGACAGGGGCCTCCTACGAGCAGTACTTC. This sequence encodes CASKAPTGASYEQYF.

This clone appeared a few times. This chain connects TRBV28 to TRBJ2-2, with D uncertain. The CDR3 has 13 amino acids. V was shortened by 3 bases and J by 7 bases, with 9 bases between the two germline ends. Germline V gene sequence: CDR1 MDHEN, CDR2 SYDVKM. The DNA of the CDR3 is TGTGCCAGCAGTTTTGCCTCCGGCGGGGAGCTGTTTTTT. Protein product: CASSFASGGELFF.

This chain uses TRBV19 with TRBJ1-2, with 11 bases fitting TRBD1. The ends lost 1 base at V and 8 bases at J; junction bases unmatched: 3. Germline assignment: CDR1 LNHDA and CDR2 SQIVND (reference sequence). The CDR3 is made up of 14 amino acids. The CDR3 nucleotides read TGTGCCAGTAGTATAGCCGGGACAGGGGGAGGCTACACCTTC. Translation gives CASSIAGTGGGYTF.

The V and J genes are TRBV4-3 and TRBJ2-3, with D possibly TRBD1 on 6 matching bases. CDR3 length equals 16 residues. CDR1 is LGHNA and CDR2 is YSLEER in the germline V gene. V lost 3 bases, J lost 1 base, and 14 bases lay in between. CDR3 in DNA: TGCGCCAGCAGCCAGCAGGGGCGGGTCGGCACAGATACGCAGTATTTT. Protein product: CASSQQGRVGTDTQYF.

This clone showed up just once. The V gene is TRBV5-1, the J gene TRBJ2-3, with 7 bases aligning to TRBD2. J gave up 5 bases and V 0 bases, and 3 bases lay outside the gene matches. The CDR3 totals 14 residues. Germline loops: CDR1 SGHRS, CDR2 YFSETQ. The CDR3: CASSLEGGGDTQYF. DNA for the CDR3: TGCGCCAGCAGCTTGGAAGGCGGGGGAGATACGCAGTATTTT.

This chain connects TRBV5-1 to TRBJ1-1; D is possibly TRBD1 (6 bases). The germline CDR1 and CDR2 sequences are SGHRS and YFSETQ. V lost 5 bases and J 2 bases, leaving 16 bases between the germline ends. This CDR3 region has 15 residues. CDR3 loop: CASRPSGQPNTEAFF. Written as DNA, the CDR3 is TGCGCCAGCAGACCTTCTGGACAGCCTAACACTGAAGCTTTCTTT.

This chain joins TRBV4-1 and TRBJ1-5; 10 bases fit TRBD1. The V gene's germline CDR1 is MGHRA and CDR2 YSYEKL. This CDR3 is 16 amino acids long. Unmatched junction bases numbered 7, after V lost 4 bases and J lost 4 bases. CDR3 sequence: CASSPGGTGANQPQHF. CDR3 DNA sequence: TGCGCCAGCAGCCCGGGCGGGACAGGGGCTAATCAGCCCCAGCATTTT.

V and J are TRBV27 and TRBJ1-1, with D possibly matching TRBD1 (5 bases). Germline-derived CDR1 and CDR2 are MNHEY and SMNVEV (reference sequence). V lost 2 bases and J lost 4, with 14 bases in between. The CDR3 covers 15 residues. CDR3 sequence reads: CASSLLYRSGTEAFF. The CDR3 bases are TGTGCCAGCAGTTTACTTTACAGGTCTGGCACTGAAGCTTTCTTT.

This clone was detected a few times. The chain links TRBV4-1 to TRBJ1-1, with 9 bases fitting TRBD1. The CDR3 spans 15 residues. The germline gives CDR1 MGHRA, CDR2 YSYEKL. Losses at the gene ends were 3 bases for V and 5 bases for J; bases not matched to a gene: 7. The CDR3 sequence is CASSQDWTGETEAFF. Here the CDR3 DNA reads TGCGCCAGCAGCCAGGACTGGACAGGGGAGACTGAAGCTTTCTTT.

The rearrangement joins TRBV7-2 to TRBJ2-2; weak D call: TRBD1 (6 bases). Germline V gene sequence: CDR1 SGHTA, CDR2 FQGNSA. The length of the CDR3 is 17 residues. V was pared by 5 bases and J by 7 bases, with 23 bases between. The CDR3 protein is CASSEYSVGAFGGELFF. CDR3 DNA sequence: TGTGCCAGCAGCGAATATAGCGTGGGGGCGTTCGGCGGGGAGCTGTTTTTT.

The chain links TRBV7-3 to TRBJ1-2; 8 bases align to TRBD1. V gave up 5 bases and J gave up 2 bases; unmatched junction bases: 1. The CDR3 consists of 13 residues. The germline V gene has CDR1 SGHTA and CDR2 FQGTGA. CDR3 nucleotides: TGTGCCAGCAGCGGGGACAGGAACTATGGCTACACCTTC. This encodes CASSGDRNYGYTF.

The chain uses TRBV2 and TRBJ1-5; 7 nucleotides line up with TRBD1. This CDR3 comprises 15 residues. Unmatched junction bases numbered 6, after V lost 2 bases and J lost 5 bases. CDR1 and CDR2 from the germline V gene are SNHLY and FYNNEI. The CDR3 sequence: CASSEPRQGHQPQHF. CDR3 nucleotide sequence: TGTGCCAGCAGTGAACCCCGACAGGGCCATCAGCCCCAGCATTTT.

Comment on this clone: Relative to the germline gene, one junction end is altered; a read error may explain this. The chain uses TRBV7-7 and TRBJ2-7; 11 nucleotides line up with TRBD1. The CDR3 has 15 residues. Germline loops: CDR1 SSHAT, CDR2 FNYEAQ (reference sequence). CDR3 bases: TGTGCTAGCAGCTCCGGGACAGGGGGATTCGGAGAGCAGTACTTC. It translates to CASSSGTGGFGEQYF. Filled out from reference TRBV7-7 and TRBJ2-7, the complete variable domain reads GAGVSQSPRYKVTKRGQDVTLRCDPISSHATLYWYQQALGQGPEFLTYFNYEAQPDKSGLPSDRFSAERPEGSISTLTIQRTEQRDSAMYRCASSSGTGGFGEQYFGPGTRLTVT.

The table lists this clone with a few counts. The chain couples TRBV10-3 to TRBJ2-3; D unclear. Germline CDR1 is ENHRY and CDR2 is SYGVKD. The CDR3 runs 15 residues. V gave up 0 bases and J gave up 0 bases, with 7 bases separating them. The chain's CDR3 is CAISESPVSTDTQYF. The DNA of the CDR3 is TGTGCCATCAGTGAGTCCCCTGTAAGCACAGATACGCAGTATTTT.

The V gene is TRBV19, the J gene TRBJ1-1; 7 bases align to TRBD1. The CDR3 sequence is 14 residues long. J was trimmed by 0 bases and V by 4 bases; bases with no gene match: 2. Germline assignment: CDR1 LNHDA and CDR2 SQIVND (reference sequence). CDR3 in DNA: TGTGCCAGTAGTAAGGACAGGATGAACACTGAAGCTTTCTTT. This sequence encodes CASSKDRMNTEAFF.

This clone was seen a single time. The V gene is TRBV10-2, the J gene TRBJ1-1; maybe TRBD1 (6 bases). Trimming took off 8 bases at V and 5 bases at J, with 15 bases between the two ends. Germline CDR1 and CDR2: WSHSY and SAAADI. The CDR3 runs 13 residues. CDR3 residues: CASVTGQGTEAFF. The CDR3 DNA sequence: TGCGCCAGCGTTACAGGGCAGGGGACTGAAGCTTTCTTT.